This record covers a single T cell receptor (beta chain). This clonotype was seen at least ten times. Its antigen is still unknown. Base qualities are not provided; no much larger clone lies one nucleotide away. The CDR3 runs 14 amino acids, cysteine and phenylalanine included. CDR3 DNA only is kept here, 42 bases in frame from base 1. The germline V gene sets CDR1 to SGHTA and CDR2 to FQGNSA. V is clipped by 1 base and J by 3 bases, and the sequence between their germline boundaries is 8 bases long. Sequencing instrument: Illumina HiSeq 1500. TCRdb took the public reads, trimmed them with fastp at Q25, ran MiXCR for clone calling and kept in-frame beta chains. One record per CDR3 amino acid sequence lists the most common genes and DNA. The sample records some 390,000 distinct CDR3 sequences, around 18% of which are singletons. Under 9% of the sample is in the top ten clones. This sample is part of a study of T cell repertoires in cytomegalovirus infection (dated by TCRdb to the late 2010s). The study in broad terms: Because public TCR beta signatures pointed to carriage of CMV infection together with the matching HLA type, the HLA type of each donor mattered for the analysis.

Summary of the overall study and its limitations: Cumulative frequency of public TCR beta family members discriminated carriers of CMV infection plus the relevant HLA type in this cohort and an independent 352-donor cohort. In the ex vivo response, HLA-C-restricted CMV-specific TCR beta clonotypes were dominant, and in two of eight donors the single most frequent clonotype came from this HLA-C-restricted group.

The chain was built from TRBV7-2 and TRBJ2-3; matching of 5 bases hints at TRBD2 as the D gene. The material sequenced was PBMCs. The TCR was taken from a human donor in good health (CMV status not recorded). Some clones in this sample may be carry-over from other donors' samples. The CDR3 reads as follows: CASSLGADTDTQYF. The nucleotide sequence reads as follows: TGTGCCAGCAGCTTAGGAGCGGATACAGATACGCAGTATTTT.